A single sample is the source of the 15 T cell receptor beta chains below, sequenced in a study of blood T cell repertoires in COVID-19. Some clones are missing from TCRdb's copy, which holds only in-frame ones; the method was immunoSEQ multiplex PCR. This sample has some 300,000 clones, with more than 80% found just once. The sample was peripheral blood. The receptors originated from a woman aged 45-59 years with COVID-19, enrolled during active disease.

The chain couples TRBV28 to TRBJ1-2, with D perhaps TRBD1 (6 bases). CDR3 size: 16 residues. Germline loops: CDR1 MDHEN, CDR2 SYDVKM. V was cut by 2 bases and J by 7 bases, with 20 bases left in between. CDR3 sequence reads: CASSLAPRGGLGGYTF. CDR3 sequence (DNA): TGTGCCAGCAGTTTAGCCCCCCGGGGGGGGCTGGGTGGCTACACCTTC.

This clone was picked up one time. The chain joins TRBV6-1 to TRBJ2-3; D is possibly TRBD1 (6 bases). CDR1 and CDR2 (germline): MNHNS, SASEGT. CDR3 length: 16 amino acids. V dropped 3 bases and J dropped 2 bases, with 15 bases sitting between them. The CDR3 region has the DNA TGTGCCAGCAGTGACAGGGGTTATTCCCTCACAGATACGCAGTATTTT. It specifies CASSDRGYSLTDTQYF.

The V and J genes are TRBV10-2 and TRBJ2-7; 13 positions agree with TRBD2. This CDR3 spans 16 amino acids. Looked up from germline, CDR1 is WSHSY and CDR2 is SAAADI. Trimming at V came to 6 bases and at J to 5 bases, leaving 10 bases not matched to a gene. The CDR3 region has the DNA TGCGCCAGCAGGGACCCCGGACTAGCGGGAGCTAACGAGCAGTACTTC. Its protein product is CASRDPGLAGANEQYF.

CDR3: CAWSGLAGRKTQYF. The CDR3 DNA sequence: TGTGCCTGGTCGGGACTAGCGGGAAGGAAGACCCAGTACTTC. The chain couples TRBV30 to TRBJ2-5; 13 bases line up with TRBD2. CDR1 is GTSNPN, CDR2 SVGIG, per germline (reference sequence). The J segment lost 6 bases and the V segment lost 5 bases, leaving 6 bases of the junction unmatched. The CDR3 contains 14 residues.

The rearrangement uses TRBV4-1 and TRBJ2-3, with 9 positions matching TRBD2. J gave up 0 bases and V 0 bases, and 4 bases lay outside the gene matches. The CDR3 spans 17 residues. Germline lookup yields CDR1 MGHRA and CDR2 YSYEKL. Here the CDR3 reads CASSQDSTSGSTDTQYF. The CDR3 DNA reads TGCGCCAGCAGCCAAGATTCCACTAGCGGGAGCACAGATACGCAGTATTTT.

The chain carries TRBV27 and TRBJ1-2; tentatively, D is TRBD1 (6 bases). Looked up from germline, CDR1 is MNHEY and CDR2 is SMNVEV (reference sequence). V lost 4 bases and J 5 bases, leaving 14 bases between the germline ends. CDR3 size: 14 residues. CDR3 in amino acids: CASSSPRGFYGYTF. The CDR3, as DNA: TGTGCCAGCAGTTCCCCGAGGGGGTTTTATGGCTACACCTTC.

The chain links TRBV15 to TRBJ2-5; D may be TRBD1 (5 bases). V was cut by 7 bases and J by 4 bases, with 13 bases left in between. The germline V gene has CDR1 LNHNV and CDR2 YYDKDF (reference sequence). The CDR3 spans 13 residues. The CDR3 bases are TGTGCCACCACCATAATGGGGCGAGAGACCCAGTACTTC. Amino acid sequence: CATTIMGRETQYF.

The chain combines TRBV18 with TRBJ1-5; a weak D match, TRBD1 (6 bases). Deletions cut 4 bases from V and 8 bases from J, with 15 bases between. CDR1 KGHSH and CDR2 LQKENI come from the germline V gene. This CDR3 has 14 residues. This chain's CDR3 is CASSLGGGGEPQHF. The DNA for the CDR3 is TGTGCCAGCTCACTCGGGGGGGGCGGGGAGCCCCAGCATTTT.

The chain links TRBV5-1 to TRBJ2-7; tentative D call: TRBD2 (5 bases). CDR1 is SGHRS, CDR2 YFSETQ, per germline. The CDR3 spans 13 residues. V lost 5 bases and J lost 6, with 15 bases in between. Written as DNA, the CDR3 is TGCGCCAGCAGGCGAGGGAGTTTGGGCGAGCAGTACTTC. Its protein is CASRRGSLGEQYF.

V is TRBV6-1 and J is TRBJ1-4; the D gene is possibly TRBD1 (6 bases). Trimming removed 0 bases at V and 7 bases at J, with 21 bases between. The CDR3 spans 18 residues. CDR1 and CDR2 (germline): MNHNS, SASEGT. CDR3 in DNA: TGTGCCAGCAGTGAAGCTTCCTCGTGGGGGCCTCTGGGTGAAAAACTGTTTTTT. This codes for CASSEASSWGPLGEKLFF.

This clone showed up just a few times. J is TRBJ1-1 and V is TRBV7-2, with D uncertain. The length of the CDR3 is 13 residues. Germline CDR1 SGHTA, CDR2 FQGNSA. V lost 6 bases, J lost 3 bases, and 11 bases lay in between. This CDR3 is CASSLQAHTEAFF. The DNA for the CDR3 is TGTGCCAGCAGTCTCCAGGCGCACACTGAAGCTTTCTTT.

This chain's CDR3 is CASGLLTGTTSNTGELFF. The CDR3, as DNA: TGTGCTAGTGGTCTACTGACAGGGACGACGAGTAACACCGGGGAGCTGTTTTTT. The chain has TRBV12-5 and TRBJ2-2; 7 bases fit TRBD1. Germline lookup yields CDR1 LGHNT and CDR2 FRNRAP. CDR3 size: 18 residues. The V gene end was trimmed by 5 bases and the J gene end by 2 bases; junction bases not matched to a gene: 14. Filled out from reference TRBV12-5 and TRBJ2-2, the complete variable domain reads DARVTQTPRHKVTEMGQEVTMRCQPILGHNTVFWYRQTMMQGLELLAYFRNRAPLDDSGMPKDRFSAEMPDATLATLKIQPSEPRDSAVYFCASGLLTGTTSNTGELFFGEGSRLTVL.

The genes are TRBV6-5 and TRBJ2-7; 13 positions agree with TRBD2. V was pared by 6 bases and J by 2 bases, with 4 bases of the junction left unmatched. The CDR3 covers 15 residues. CDR1 MNHEY and CDR2 SVGAGI come from the germline V gene. The CDR3 is CASSTTSGRAYEQYF. In DNA form, the CDR3 reads TGTGCCAGCAGCACCACTAGCGGGAGGGCCTACGAGCAGTACTTC.

The chain uses TRBV6-2 or TRBV6-3 and TRBJ2-7, with TRBD1 matching 12 bases. Germline CDR1 reads MNHEY; CDR2 reads SVGEGT. CDR3 length: 18 amino acids. The V gene end was trimmed by 3 bases and the J gene end by 7 bases; junction bases not matched to a gene: 16. The CDR3 reads CASSYRGTWDRGPGEQYF. CDR3 nucleotide sequence: TGTGCCAGCAGTTATAGGGGTACTTGGGACAGGGGGCCGGGGGAGCAGTACTTC.

The rearrangement links TRBV7-6 to TRBJ2-3; TRBD2 matches at 8 bases. Trimming took 6 bases from V and 0 from J; bases not matched to a gene: 8. This CDR3 is 16 amino acids long. Germline CDR1 SGHVS, CDR2 FNYEAQ. CDR3 coding DNA: TGTGCCAGCAGAAGAAGAGCGGGGGCCAGCACAGATACGCAGTATTTT. Its protein product is CASRRRAGASTDTQYF.